These T cell receptor beta chains were read from a single sample in a study of blood T cells in healthy people across ages. MiXCR, applied by TCRdb to the 5' RACE reads, yields one record per CDR3 protein. The sample yields roughly 830,000 distinct CDR3 sequences, about 62% seen once. The sequenced sample consisted of blood. These receptors were taken from a man aged 25 to 40 in good health. CDR3s include the opening cysteine and the closing phenylalanine or tryptophan. The D gene is left open where the match is weak. Expanded clones are given a class, and other clones once, few, many or no size at all.

v_gene: TRBV4-2
d_gene: TRBD2
j_gene: TRBJ2-1
abundance: few
CDR3aa: CASSQKAGGPGNEQFF
CDR3nt: TGTGCCAGCAGCCAGAAAGCGGGGGGGCCCGGCAATGAGCAGTTCTTC

v_gene: TRBV20-1
d_gene: -
j_gene: TRBJ1-5
abundance: -
CDR3aa: CSARVTRHWGGGQPQHF
CDR3nt: TGCAGTGCTAGGGTCACGCGACATTGGGGCGGGGGTCAGCCCCAGCATTTT

v_gene: TRBV27
d_gene: TRBD1
j_gene: TRBJ2-7
abundance: -
CDR3aa: CASSPTGGRAHEQYF
CDR3nt: TGTGCCAGCAGTCCTACAGGGGGCAGGGCCCACGAGCAGTACTTC

v_gene: TRBV5-1
d_gene: -
j_gene: TRBJ2-7
abundance: -
CDR3aa: CASSLAGERNREQYF
CDR3nt: TGCGCCAGCAGCTTGGCCGGGGAGAGGAACCGCGAGCAGTACTTC

v_gene: TRBV27
d_gene: TRBD1
j_gene: TRBJ2-5
abundance: -
CDR3aa: CASRANTGVQETQYF
CDR3nt: TGTGCCAGCAGGGCCAACACAGGGGTCCAAGAGACCCAGTACTTC

v_gene: TRBV7-2
d_gene: TRBD2
j_gene: TRBJ2-7
abundance: -
CDR3aa: CASSRTRGGMNEQYF
CDR3nt: TGTGCCAGCAGCCGAACGCGGGGGGGTATGAACGAGCAGTACTTC

v_gene: TRBV27
d_gene: -
j_gene: TRBJ2-7
abundance: -
CDR3aa: CASTNSRYEQYF
CDR3nt: TGTGCCAGCACCAACAGCCGCTACGAGCAGTACTTC

v_gene: TRBV7-2
d_gene: TRBD1
j_gene: TRBJ2-5
abundance: few
CDR3aa: CASSPTGGFQETQYF
CDR3nt: TGTGCCAGCAGCCCGACAGGGGGCTTCCAAGAGACCCAGTACTTC

v_gene: TRBV7-2
d_gene: -
j_gene: TRBJ2-7
abundance: -
CDR3aa: CAIRDITYEQYF
CDR3nt: TGTGCCATACGGGACATCACCTACGAGCAGTACTTC

v_gene: TRBV28
d_gene: TRBD2
j_gene: TRBJ2-1
abundance: few
CDR3aa: CASSRWGGAYNEQFF
CDR3nt: TGTGCCAGCAGTAGATGGGGGGGAGCCTACAATGAGCAGTTCTTC

v_gene: TRBV20-1
d_gene: -
j_gene: TRBJ2-7
abundance: -
CDR3aa: CSARVTTGYEQYF
CDR3nt: TGCAGTGCTAGAGTTACGACTGGTTACGAGCAGTACTTC

v_gene: TRBV21-1
d_gene: -
j_gene: TRBJ2-3
abundance: -
CDR3aa: CASSPLNLIASTDTQYF
CDR3nt: TGTGCCAGCAGCCCCTTAAACTTGATAGCTAGCACAGATACGCAGTATTTT

v_gene: TRBV3-1
d_gene: TRBD2
j_gene: TRBJ2-4
abundance: -
CDR3aa: CASSLFSGGKNIQYF
CDR3nt: TGTGCCAGCAGCCTATTTTCGGGAGGAAAAAACATTCAGTACTTC

v_gene: TRBV20-1
d_gene: -
j_gene: TRBJ2-1
abundance: many
CDR3aa: CSANWWNEQFF
CDR3nt: TGCAGTGCCAACTGGTGGAATGAGCAGTTCTTC

v_gene: TRBV6-1
d_gene: -
j_gene: TRBJ1-1
abundance: -
CDR3aa: CASSEYPGTRGPNTEAFF
CDR3nt: TGTGCCAGCAGTGAATATCCCGGGACAAGGGGCCCGAACACTGAAGCTTTCTTT

v_gene: TRBV29-1
d_gene: -
j_gene: TRBJ2-3
abundance: -
CDR3aa: CSGGESNTDTQYF
CDR3nt: TGCAGCGGTGGGGAGTCGAACACAGATACGCAGTATTTT

v_gene: TRBV5-1
d_gene: TRBD1
j_gene: TRBJ2-1
abundance: -
CDR3aa: CASSFHRDRGENEQFF
CDR3nt: TGCGCCAGCAGTTTCCATCGGGACAGGGGAGAAAATGAGCAGTTCTTC

v_gene: TRBV29-1
d_gene: -
j_gene: TRBJ1-1
abundance: -
CDR3aa: CSVARDAEAFF
CDR3nt: TGCAGCGTTGCTCGGGACGCTGAAGCTTTCTTT

v_gene: TRBV30
d_gene: -
j_gene: TRBJ2-7
abundance: -
CDR3aa: CAWSVSEQYF
CDR3nt: TGTGCCTGGAGTGTAAGCGAGCAGTACTTC

v_gene: TRBV9
d_gene: -
j_gene: TRBJ1-1
abundance: -
CDR3aa: CASSVGPGNTEAFF
CDR3nt: TGTGCCAGCAGCGTAGGTCCGGGGAACACTGAAGCTTTCTTT

v_gene: TRBV20-1
d_gene: TRBD2
j_gene: TRBJ2-1
abundance: -
CDR3aa: CSARDLERGGPYNEQFF
CDR3nt: TGCAGTGCTAGAGATCTCGAGCGGGGGGGCCCCTACAATGAGCAGTTCTTC

v_gene: TRBV5-1
d_gene: -
j_gene: TRBJ1-5
abundance: -
CDR3aa: CASSPTESNRPQHF
CDR3nt: TGCGCCAGCAGCCCGACAGAGAGCAATCGGCCCCAGCATTTT

v_gene: TRBV5-1
d_gene: -
j_gene: TRBJ2-1
abundance: -
CDR3aa: CASSLAGDGSYNEQFF
CDR3nt: TGCGCCAGCAGCTTGGCCGGGGATGGCTCCTACAATGAGCAGTTCTTC

v_gene: TRBV29-1
d_gene: -
j_gene: TRBJ2-3
abundance: -
CDR3aa: CSVVPVTDGYTDTQYF
CDR3nt: TGCAGCGTTGTTCCGGTTACGGACGGATACACAGATACGCAGTATTTT

v_gene: TRBV12-3/TRBV12-4
d_gene: -
j_gene: TRBJ2-3
abundance: -
CDR3aa: CASSLAGITDTQYF
CDR3nt: TGTGCCAGCAGTTTAGCGGGGATTACGGATACGCAGTATTTT

v_gene: TRBV4-2
d_gene: TRBD1
j_gene: TRBJ2-7
abundance: -
CDR3aa: CASSQEEGASYEQYF
CDR3nt: TGTGCCAGCAGCCAAGAAGAGGGGGCCTCCTACGAGCAGTACTTC

v_gene: TRBV7-9
d_gene: -
j_gene: TRBJ2-5
abundance: -
CDR3aa: CASSFRVVWGYEETQYF
CDR3nt: TGTGCCAGCAGCTTTAGAGTTGTGTGGGGATACGAAGAGACCCAGTACTTC

v_gene: TRBV20-1
d_gene: -
j_gene: TRBJ2-3
abundance: -
CDR3aa: CSGMTGWYTDTQYF
CDR3nt: TGCAGTGGTATGACGGGGTGGTACACAGATACGCAGTATTTT

v_gene: TRBV12-3/TRBV12-4
d_gene: -
j_gene: TRBJ2-7
abundance: -
CDR3aa: CASSFRDGFYEQYF
CDR3nt: TGTGCCAGCAGTTTCCGGGACGGGTTCTACGAGCAGTACTTC

v_gene: TRBV7-6
d_gene: TRBD2
j_gene: TRBJ2-5
abundance: -
CDR3aa: CASSSLTQLAGGPETQYF
CDR3nt: TGTGCCAGCAGCTCCCTAACCCAACTAGCGGGGGGACCAGAGACCCAGTACTTC

v_gene: TRBV12-3/TRBV12-4
d_gene: TRBD2
j_gene: TRBJ2-3
abundance: -
CDR3aa: CASSSRGRDTDTQYF
CDR3nt: TGTGCCAGCAGCTCGCGGGGGAGAGACACAGATACGCAGTATTTT

v_gene: TRBV3-1
d_gene: -
j_gene: TRBJ1-2
abundance: -
CDR3aa: CASSQDLGKPGYGYTF
CDR3nt: TGTGCCAGCAGCCAAGATTTGGGCAAACCGGGCTATGGCTACACCTTC

v_gene: TRBV6-6
d_gene: TRBD2
j_gene: TRBJ2-1
abundance: -
CDR3aa: CASRKNLAASSYNEQFF
CDR3nt: TGTGCCAGCAGAAAAAACCTAGCGGCGAGCTCCTACAATGAGCAGTTCTTC

v_gene: TRBV18
d_gene: -
j_gene: TRBJ2-7
abundance: -
CDR3aa: CASSPGAGEGEQYF
CDR3nt: TGTGCCAGCTCACCAGGGGCAGGGGAAGGCGAGCAGTACTTC

v_gene: TRBV9
d_gene: -
j_gene: TRBJ1-2
abundance: once
CDR3aa: CASSFGAGNNYGYTF
CDR3nt: -

v_gene: TRBV3-1
d_gene: TRBD2
j_gene: TRBJ2-5
abundance: -
CDR3aa: CASSLGRDYPYMPTQYF
CDR3nt: TGTGCCAGCAGCCTGGGCCGGGACTACCCTTACATGCCGACCCAGTACTTC

v_gene: TRBV7-2
d_gene: -
j_gene: TRBJ1-4
abundance: -
CDR3aa: CASSPRGGWEKLFF
CDR3nt: TGTGCCAGCAGCCCCCGCGGGGGGTGGGAAAAACTGTTTTTT